What follows is one T cell receptor beta chain and its context. The sample belongs to a study of blood T cell repertoires in COVID-19. Study-wide context: COVID-19 samples collected from the United States, Italy and Spain covered acute and convalescent phases. Sample material is recorded as cDNA or gDNA derived from T cells, B-cell-depleted T cells, or PBMCs.

This CDR3 region has 14 residues. Trimming took off 6 bases at V and 0 bases at J, with 12 bases between the two ends. CDR1 is ENHRY, CDR2 SYGVKD, per germline. Under the authors' procedure: From reference gene primer amplification, estimates of nucleated cell counts were derived. The table came from immunoSEQ multiplex PCR; TCRdb's copy has only in-frame clones and leaves some out. V and J calls plus clone size are reproduced from that table; the DNA served to infer D and trimming. The data hold about 210,000 clones, with more than 75% observed a single time. Source material: peripheral blood. J is TRBJ2-7 and V is TRBV10-3; D unclear. The clonotype comes from a human donor in a cohort sampled during active COVID-19. CDR3 protein: CAIRSAVSSYEQYF. Here the CDR3 DNA reads TGTGCCATCAGGTCCGCGGTTAGCTCCTACGAGCAGTACTTC.